The TCR beta chain under discussion was sequenced for a study of blood T cell repertoires in COVID-19. Study-level information: T cells, B-cell-depleted T cells, or PBMCs supplied cDNA or gDNA.

The germline gives CDR1 LGHNA, CDR2 YNFKEQ. The length of the CDR3 is 17 residues. Trimming removed 2 bases from V and 7 bases from J; junction bases left unmatched: 9. Authors' analysis steps: Reference gene primers were amplified, and this amplification served to estimate nucleated cell counts. Profiling relied on immunoSEQ multiplex PCR, and the TCRdb table lists in-frame clones only, not all of them. Clonal size and the V and J genes are those of that table, whereas D and trimming came from the DNA. Of 310,000 or so clones in the sample, around 89% are singletons; the top ten hold 3.5% to 4%. The chain is built from TRBV4-2 and TRBJ2-2; 11 bases are a match to TRBD2. The sequenced sample consisted of peripheral blood. The sequence was obtained from a woman in her fifties or sixties with active or convalescent COVID-19. The CDR3 DNA is TGTGCCAGCAGCCAAAATCCACCGACTAGCGGGGTCGGGGAGCTGTTTTTT. Its translation is CASSQNPPTSGVGELFF.